This TCR beta chain is drawn from a study of T cells in Graves' hyperthyroidism and ophthalmopathy. It was considered stable Graves' hyperthyroidism when ophthalmopathy did not progress within 18 months. Diagnosis of hyperthyroidism was new in patients aged 18 to 65, and its duration was under 2 months. There were TCR beta CDR3 regions amplified from RNA transcripts. First-round RT-PCR of the TCR CDR3 relied on the HTBI primer set. TCRdb processed the multiplex PCR reads anew with MiXCR; each CDR3 protein has one entry. The table has hundreds of thousands of distinct CDR3 sequences, 38% seen once. CDR3 size: 15 residues. Trimming took 0 bases from V and 8 from J, leaving 13 bases between them. Germline CDR1 is KGHDR and CDR2 is SFDVKD.

The chain has TRBV24-1 and TRBJ2-1, with a tentative D call TRBD1 (5 bases). The material sequenced was blood. The clonotype was recovered from a man aged 18 to 29 with Graves' hyperthyroidism. The CDR3 reads CATSDLSRDLDEQFF. CDR3 nucleotides: TGTGCCACCAGTGATTTGTCCAGGGATTTGGATGAGCAGTTCTTC.